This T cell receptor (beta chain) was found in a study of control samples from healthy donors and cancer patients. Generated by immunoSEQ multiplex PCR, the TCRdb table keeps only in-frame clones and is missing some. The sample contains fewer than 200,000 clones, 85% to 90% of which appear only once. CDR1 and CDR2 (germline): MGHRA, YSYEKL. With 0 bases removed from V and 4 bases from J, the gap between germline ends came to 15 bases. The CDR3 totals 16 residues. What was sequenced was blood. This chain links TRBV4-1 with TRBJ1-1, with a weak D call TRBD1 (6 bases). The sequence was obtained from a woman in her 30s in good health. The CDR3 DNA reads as TGCGCCAGCAGCCAAGAGTTAGGCAGGGGTGGCACTGAAGCTTTCTTT. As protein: CASSQELGRGGTEAFF.